This T cell receptor (beta chain) was sequenced in a study of cytomegalovirus exposure and HLA in healthy donors. Looking at the study overall: The same platform was used for the 90 to 150 validation repertoires as for the approximately 670 first-cohort repertoires, as reported in a later analysis. Study-level findings and limits: The authors listed 150 to 200 TCR beta chains as cytomegalovirus-associated. Subsequent analysis found a tendency for first-cohort TCR clusters to co-occur within the 100 to 150 validation repertoires.

Sequencing used immunoSEQ multiplex PCR; TCRdb keeps in-frame clones, though not all of them. The sample has 60,000 to 65,000 clones, 96% seen once. V shed 7 bases and J shed 3 bases, with 9 bases lying between them. CDR1 and CDR2 (germline): SEHNR, FQNEAQ (reference sequence). The CDR3 has 12 residues. This clone has just one count. Its target is not known. The J gene is TRBJ1-1, the V gene TRBV7-9; D ambiguous. This TCR was sampled from a woman between 18 and 29 years old in good health and CMV-seronegative. The sample was PBMCs. CDR3 coding DNA: TGTGCCAGCAACGAGATACACACTGAAGCTTTCTTT. This gives the protein CASNEIHTEAFF.